Sequencing of this TCR beta chain was carried out in a study of type 1 regulatory T cells. Study information: An in vitro protocol generated T-allo10, a Tr1-enriched, alloantigen-specific CD4 T cell product.

Notes on the study in general: Tr1 cells had a more restricted TCR repertoire than non-Tr1 cells.

This clonotype was counted only a few times. Antigen unknown. TCRdb ran MiXCR on the reads and lists one entry per CDR3 protein. Here the sample spans about 71,000 distinct CDR3 sequences, less than 25% being singletons. This receptor was taken from a human donor in good health. Sample: cultured type 1 regulatory T (Tr1) cells, either the whole culture or a sorted fraction (not recorded which).

The CDR3 nucleotides read TGTGCCAGCAGCTTAGTGGATAGAGCCCAGCATTTT. This codes for CASSLVDRAQHF. The gene calls are TRBV7-9 and TRBJ1-5; the D is unclear. The germline V gene encodes CDR1 SEHNR and CDR2 FQNEAQ (reference sequence). This CDR3 region has 12 residues. The germline V and J ends were trimmed by 1 base and 11 bases, with 9 bases remaining between them.